This T cell receptor (beta chain) comes out of a study of beta chain features in type 1 diabetes. Expressed TCRB transcripts were sequenced after all isolated RNA was converted to cDNA. Clones were sequenced by immunoSEQ multiplex PCR, and TCRdb holds only the in-frame ones, with some missing. The data show over 40,000 clones, about 51% seen once. Study findings and constraints: The study notes PCR might favor shorter templates equally in patients and controls. When Type 1 diabetes patients were examined, their TCRB CDR3s proved moderately but significantly shorter in all four CD4+ subsets.

Concerning this clone: As yet, its antigen is unknown.

The sample comprised Tregs from blood. The TCR was taken from a young woman in good health.

The DNA for the CDR3 is TGTGCCTGGAGTGTACAGGTAGCGGGACAAAACATTCAGTACTTC. This codes for CAWSVQVAGQNIQYF. This rearrangement joins TRBV30 to TRBJ2-4, with 8 bases aligning to TRBD2. The CDR3 is 15 residues long. The germline V gene encodes CDR1 GTSNPN and CDR2 SVGIG (reference sequence). Trimming at V came to 0 bases and at J to 5 bases, leaving 6 bases not matched to a gene.